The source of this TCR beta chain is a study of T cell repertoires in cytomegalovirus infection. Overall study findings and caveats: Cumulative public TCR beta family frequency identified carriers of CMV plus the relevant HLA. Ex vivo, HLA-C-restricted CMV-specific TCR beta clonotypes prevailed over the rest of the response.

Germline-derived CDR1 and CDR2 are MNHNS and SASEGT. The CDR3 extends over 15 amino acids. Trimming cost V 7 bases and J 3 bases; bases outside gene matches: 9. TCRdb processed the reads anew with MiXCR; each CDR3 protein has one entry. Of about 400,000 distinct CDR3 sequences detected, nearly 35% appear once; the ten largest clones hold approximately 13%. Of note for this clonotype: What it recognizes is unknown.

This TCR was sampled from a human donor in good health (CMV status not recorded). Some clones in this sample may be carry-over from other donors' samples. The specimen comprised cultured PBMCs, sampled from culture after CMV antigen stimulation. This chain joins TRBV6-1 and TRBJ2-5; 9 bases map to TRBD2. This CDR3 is CASNLAGAGEETQYF. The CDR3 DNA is TGTGCCAGCAATTTAGCGGGAGCGGGGGAAGAGACCCAGTACTTC.